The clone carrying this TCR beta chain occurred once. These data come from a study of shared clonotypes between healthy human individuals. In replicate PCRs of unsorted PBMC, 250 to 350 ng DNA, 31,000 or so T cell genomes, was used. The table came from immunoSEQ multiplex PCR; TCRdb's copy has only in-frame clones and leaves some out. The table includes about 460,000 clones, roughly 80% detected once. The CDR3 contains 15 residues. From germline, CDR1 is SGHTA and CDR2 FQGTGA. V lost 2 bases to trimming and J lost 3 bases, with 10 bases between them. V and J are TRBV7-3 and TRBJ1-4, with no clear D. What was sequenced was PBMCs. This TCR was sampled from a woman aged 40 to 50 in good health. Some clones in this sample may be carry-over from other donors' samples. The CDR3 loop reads CASSLGPGSNEKLFF. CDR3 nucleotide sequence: TGTGCCAGCAGCTTAGGACCGGGATCTAATGAAAAACTGTTTTTT.